These 25 T cell receptor beta chains share one sample of origin, sequenced in a study of blood T cell repertoires in COVID-19. The method was immunoSEQ multiplex PCR; TCRdb's version includes in-frame clones alone and lacks a portion of them. The table shows 150,000 to 200,000 clones, with approximately 95% occurring only once. The specimen sequenced was peripheral blood. The receptor set was obtained from a woman aged 60-75 years with COVID-19, enrolled during active disease.

CDR3 coding DNA: TGTGCCAGCACGAGGGACAGGGGGCACTACAATGAGCAGTTCTTC. It encodes CASTRDRGHYNEQFF. This chain connects TRBV25-1 to TRBJ2-1, with 12 bases lining up with TRBD1. Germline CDR1 and CDR2: MGHDK and SYGVNS. V lost 7 bases, J lost 3 bases, and 4 bases stayed unmatched. This CDR3 is built from 15 residues.

This chain connects TRBV6-2 or TRBV6-3 to TRBJ1-6; 12 bases agree with TRBD1. The V and J ends lost 6 bases and 9 bases, in that order; junction bases with no gene match: 15. The CDR3 totals 18 residues. Per the germline V gene, CDR1 is MNHEY and CDR2 is SVGEGT. The CDR3 protein is CASSFPGQGAFRTSPLHF. For the CDR3, the DNA is TGTGCCAGCAGCTTCCCGGGACAGGGGGCTTTTAGGACTTCACCCCTCCACTTT.

This clone showed up just a few times. The rearrangement joins TRBV12-3 or TRBV12-4 to TRBJ1-1; tentative D call: TRBD1 (6 bases). The CDR3 runs to 13 residues. V lost 3 bases, J lost 3 bases, and 8 bases lay in between. The CDR3 loop reads CASSLNRDTEAFF. CDR3 in DNA: TGTGCCAGCAGTTTGAACAGGGACACTGAAGCTTTCTTT.

The chain recombines TRBV5-4 with TRBJ1-1; D unresolved. Germline-derived CDR1 and CDR2 are SGHNT and YYREEE (reference sequence). V shed 3 bases and J shed 0 bases, with 12 bases lying between them. This CDR3 has 15 residues. The CDR3 DNA reads as TGTGCCAGCAGCTCCCGAGACCGGGTGAACACTGAAGCTTTCTTT. This sequence encodes CASSSRDRVNTEAFF.

The chain links TRBV14 to TRBJ2-1; tentative D call: TRBD1 (6 bases). In germline, CDR1 is SGHDN, CDR2 FVKESK. The CDR3 extends over 14 amino acids. Trimming stripped 6 bases from V and 8 bases from J, with 17 bases between. The CDR3 DNA reads as TGTGCCAGCAGTCCGACACAGGGCGGCTATGAGCAGTTCTTC. Translated, it gives CASSPTQGGYEQFF.

V gene TRBV6-2 or TRBV6-3 combines with J gene TRBJ1-2, with 8 bases identical to TRBD1. V shed 1 base, J shed 0 bases, and the junction held 1 base outside the gene matches. The CDR3 is made up of 15 amino acids. The germline gives CDR1 MNHEY, CDR2 SVGEGT. This CDR3 is CASSYWDRTNYGYTF. The CDR3 bases are TGTGCCAGCAGTTACTGGGACAGGACTAACTATGGCTACACCTTC.

The chain combines TRBV12-3 or TRBV12-4 with TRBJ2-7, with a weak D call TRBD2 (6 bases). Trimming pared 6 bases from V and 5 bases from J, leaving 14 bases between. The CDR3 has 13 amino acids. CDR3 amino acids: CASRRSGRDEQYF. The CDR3 region has the DNA TGTGCCAGCAGGCGTAGCGGTCGGGACGAGCAGTACTTC.

The gene calls are TRBV29-1 and TRBJ1-3; perhaps TRBD1 as D (5 bases). Looked up from germline, CDR1 is SQVTM and CDR2 is ANQGSEA. This CDR3 comprises 19 residues. V lost 4 bases and J 0 bases, leaving 25 bases between the germline ends. CDR3: CSVGRRAISLESSGNTIYF. In DNA form, the CDR3 reads TGCAGCGTTGGGCGCAGGGCGATCTCCTTAGAAAGCTCTGGAAACACCATATATTTT. Variable domain in full (rest from reference TRBV29-1 and TRBJ1-3): SAVISQKPSRDICQRGTSLTIQCQVDSQVTMMFWYRQQPGQSLTLIATANQGSEATYESGFVIDKFPISRPNLTFSTLTVSNMSPEDSSIYLCSVGRRAISLESSGNTIYFGEGSWLTVV.

This chain uses TRBV9 with TRBJ2-1; tentative D call: TRBD2 (5 bases). In germline, CDR1 is SGDLS, CDR2 YYNGEE. Trimming cost V 0 bases and J 5 bases, with 9 bases left between them. The CDR3 consists of 14 residues. The CDR3 sequence: CASSVGGADNEQFF. The CDR3 DNA reads TGTGCCAGCAGCGTAGGGGGAGCCGACAATGAGCAGTTCTTC.

The CDR3 here is CASSQLGAYEQYF. CDR3 coding DNA: TGTGCCAGCAGCCAACTCGGAGCCTACGAGCAGTACTTC. This chain connects TRBV7-9 to TRBJ2-7; D remains ambiguous. Per the germline V gene, CDR1 is SEHNR and CDR2 is FQNEAQ (reference sequence). Trimming removed 5 bases at V and 2 bases at J, with 10 bases between. The CDR3 totals 13 residues.

The rearrangement links TRBV12-5 to TRBJ1-3; D unclear. Germline V gene sequence: CDR1 LGHNT, CDR2 FRNRAP. The CDR3 is made up of 16 amino acids. V was trimmed by 1 base and J by 0 bases, leaving 10 bases between them. The CDR3 protein is CASGLGITISGNTIYF. The DNA for the CDR3 is TGTGCTAGTGGTTTGGGGATAACTATCTCTGGAAACACCATATATTTT.

A single count supports this clone. The chain combines TRBV11-3 with TRBJ2-5; TRBD1 matches at 7 bases. Trimming at V came to 5 bases and at J to 5 bases, leaving 11 bases not matched to a gene. From germline, CDR1 is SGHNT and CDR2 YENEEA. The CDR3 is 15 amino acids. As DNA, the CDR3 is TGTGCCAGCAGCACGAGACAGGGCCTCGGGGAGACCCAGTACTTC. Translating it yields CASSTRQGLGETQYF.

This chain connects TRBV7-3 to TRBJ1-2, with D perhaps matching TRBD1 (6 bases). This CDR3 spans 13 amino acids. Germline loops: CDR1 SGHTA, CDR2 FQGTGA. The germline V and J ends were trimmed by 2 bases and 7 bases, with 11 bases remaining between them. In DNA, the CDR3 is TGTGCCAGCAGCTTATTGGCAGGGGTTGGCTACACCTTC. Protein product: CASSLLAGVGYTF.

The chain employs TRBV23-1 and TRBJ2-7; 8 bases line up with TRBD2. TRBV23-1 falls under the ORF class, with uncertain function. After removal of 8 bases from V and 10 bases from J, the junction contained 4 bases not matched to a gene. This CDR3 comprises 10 residues. CDR3 DNA: TGCGCCAGCCTCGGGGGGGGCCAGTACTTC. It encodes CASLGGGQYF.

This chain connects TRBV7-3 to TRBJ2-3, with D tentatively TRBD1 (6 bases). CDR3 size: 14 residues. The ends were cut back, 5 bases at V and 0 bases at J, with 9 bases in the middle. Germline-derived CDR1 and CDR2 are SGHTA and FQGTGA. CDR3 sequence reads: CASSPGQSTDTQYF. CDR3 nucleotides: TGTGCCAGCAGCCCCGGACAGAGCACAGATACGCAGTATTTT.

V and J are TRBV7-2 and TRBJ1-2; possible D gene TRBD1, 6 bases. Germline V CDR1 and CDR2: SGHTA, FQGNSA. This CDR3 region has 13 residues. V was shortened by 1 base and J by 5 bases, with 8 bases between the two germline ends. The CDR3 loop is CASSLGTGYGYTF. CDR3 DNA: TGTGCCAGCAGCTTAGGAACAGGGTATGGCTACACCTTC.

This clone showed up just once. One end of the junction fails to match germline, which may point to a read error. The V call is TRBV10-3, the J call TRBJ2-2; 7 bases fit TRBD1. Germline loops: CDR1 ENHRY, CDR2 SYGVKD. The CDR3 consists of 13 residues. The chain's CDR3 is CAFRQGNTGELFF. CDR3 in DNA: TGTGCCTTCAGACAGGGGAACACCGGGGAGCTGTTTTTT.

The V gene is TRBV7-2, the J gene TRBJ1-6; D might be TRBD1 (5 bases). Germline CDR1 SGHTA, CDR2 FQGNSA. The CDR3 is made up of 15 amino acids. V was shortened by 5 bases and J by 10 bases, with 18 bases between the two germline ends. CDR3 nucleotides: TGTGCCAGCAGCGCCCAGGGTATAGGTCAATCACCCCTCCACTTT. Translated: CASSAQGIGQSPLHF.

The chain couples TRBV7-8 to TRBJ1-5; D gene unclear. V lost 5 bases to trimming and J lost 3 bases, with 5 bases between them. CDR3 length: 12 amino acids. Germline assignment: CDR1 SGHVS and CDR2 FQNEAQ. The DNA of the CDR3 is TGTGCCAGCAGCCCTCTCAATCAGCCCCAGCATTTT. Translated: CASSPLNQPQHF.

This sequence joins TRBV6-5 and TRBJ1-5, with D uncertain. V shed 0 bases and J shed 8 bases, with 14 bases lying between them. Germline lookup yields CDR1 MNHEY and CDR2 SVGAGI. This CDR3 region has 15 residues. CDR3: CASSYSVPAREPQHF. The CDR3 DNA follows: TGTGCCAGCAGTTACTCGGTCCCAGCACGGGAGCCCCAGCATTTT.

This clone was seen just once. The CDR3 protein is CSASNHMGEGQPQHF. CDR3 bases: TGCAGTGCTAGTAACCACATGGGGGAGGGTCAGCCCCAGCATTTT. The chain recombines TRBV20-1 with TRBJ1-5; tentatively, D is TRBD1 (5 bases). V was pared by 3 bases and J by 6 bases, with 18 bases between. The CDR3 contains 15 residues. Germline CDR1 and CDR2: DFQATT and SNEGSKA (reference sequence).

The chain employs TRBV19 and TRBJ2-7; the match to TRBD2 covers 7 bases. The CDR3 is 16 amino acids. The germline V gene has CDR1 LNHDA and CDR2 SQIVND (reference sequence). The V gene end was trimmed by 5 bases and the J gene end by 3 bases; junction bases not matched to a gene: 13. The CDR3, as DNA: TGTGCCAGTAGTTTTCGCGGGGGTTTAACTTACTACGAGCAGTACTTC. Residues: CASSFRGGLTYYEQYF.

The chain joins TRBV19 to TRBJ1-2; 7 bases agree with TRBD1. Trimming took 4 bases from V and 6 from J; bases not matched to a gene: 11. Germline CDR1 and CDR2: LNHDA and SQIVND (reference sequence). CDR3 size: 15 residues. CDR3 protein: CASSTSRQGGDGYTF. The DNA for the CDR3 is TGTGCCAGTAGTACCTCCAGACAGGGTGGAGATGGCTACACCTTC.

This rearrangement joins TRBV4-3 to TRBJ1-2; TRBD1 matches 7 bases. The CDR3 runs to 15 residues. V trimming: 0 bases; J trimming: 7 bases; junction bases outside the gene matches: 8. Germline V lookup: CDR1 LGHNA, CDR2 YSLEER. CDR3: CASSQDLEGASGYTF. The DNA for the CDR3 is TGCGCCAGCAGCCAAGATCTTGAGGGGGCTAGTGGCTACACCTTC.

V gene TRBV3-1 (or the pseudogene TRBV3-2) combines with J gene TRBJ1-4; the match to TRBD1 covers 8 bases. Germline trimming cut 5 bases from V and 7 bases from J; bases unmatched to any gene: 9. The V gene's germline CDR1 is LGHDT and CDR2 YNNKEL (reference sequence). The CDR3 length is 15 residues. CDR3 protein: CASSSPLTGGEKLFF. In nucleotides, the CDR3 is TGTGCCAGCAGCTCCCCTCTAACAGGGGGTGAAAAACTGTTTTTT.